Listed here are 32 T cell receptor beta chains from one sample, sequenced in a study of blood T cells in healthy people across ages. A second PCR of about 7 to 12 cycles used a sample-barcoded 5' primer and a J-beta primer mix. TCRdb ran MiXCR on the 5' RACE reads and lists one entry per CDR3 protein. There are 1.5 million to 2 million distinct CDR3 sequences in the sample; about 50% occur only once, and over 2% lies in the top ten. Sequenced input: blood. The receptors shown here come from a woman between 35 and 50 years old in good health.

This sequence joins TRBV12-3 or TRBV12-4 and TRBJ2-2, with TRBD2 as a possible D gene (7 bases). Trimming stripped 6 bases from V and 1 base from J, with 18 bases between. This CDR3 region has 17 residues. The CDR3 DNA sequence: TGTGCCAGCAGCCCCGTTGGGCGGGGGCTGAACACCGGGGAGCTGTTTTTT. Protein: CASSPVGRGLNTGELFF.

The chain employs TRBV12-3 or TRBV12-4 and TRBJ1-5, with no clear D. Between the trimmed V and J ends, which lost 1 base and 1 base, there was a span of 11 bases. The CDR3 extends over 16 amino acids. The CDR3 protein is CASSLGGHPSNQPQHF. Written as DNA, the CDR3 is TGTGCCAGCAGTTTAGGAGGGCATCCAAGCAATCAGCCCCAGCATTTT.

There are a few counts of this clonotype. This sequence joins TRBV20-1 and TRBJ2-3; no clear D. This CDR3 has 14 residues. Between the trimmed V and J ends, which lost 3 bases and 3 bases, there was a span of 13 bases. Germline CDR1 DFQATT, CDR2 SNEGSKA (reference sequence). This CDR3 reads CSASDLIGTDTQYF. In DNA, the CDR3 is TGCAGTGCTAGTGACCTCATTGGGACAGATACGCAGTATTTT.

This clonotype was detected a few times. J is TRBJ2-5 and V is TRBV9; D uncertain. The CDR3 runs to 13 residues. Per the germline V gene, CDR1 is SGDLS and CDR2 is YYNGEE. Trimming pared 1 base from V and 1 base from J, leaving 5 bases between. CDR3 DNA sequence: TGTGCCAGCAGCGTAAGGCCCCAAGAGACCCAGTACTTC. This codes for CASSVRPQETQYF.

In this sample, this clonotype turned up a few times. The V gene is TRBV5-1, the J gene TRBJ2-7, with TRBD1 matching 8 bases. J gave up 5 bases and V 2 bases, and 12 bases lay outside the gene matches. Germline loops: CDR1 SGHRS, CDR2 YFSETQ. CDR3 length: 16 residues. The CDR3 DNA reads TGCGCCAGCAGCTTCCTCACGACAGGGGATCTCCACGAGCAGTACTTC. Its translation is CASSFLTTGDLHEQYF.

In its sample, this clonotype was seen many times. The chain carries TRBV12-3 or TRBV12-4 and TRBJ2-3; D possibly corresponds to TRBD1 (7 bases). The CDR3 is 12 residues long. V was clipped by 4 bases and J by 7 bases, with 9 bases between them. The DNA of the CDR3 is TGTGCCAGCAGTTCAGGGGGGTATACGCAGTATTTT. It is translated as CASSSGGYTQYF.

This chain links TRBV20-1 with TRBJ2-6; D is undetermined. The CDR3 is 15 residues long. With 0 bases removed from V and 0 bases from J, the gap between germline ends came to 6 bases. CDR1 and CDR2 (germline): DFQATT, SNEGSKA (reference sequence). CDR3 DNA: TGCAGTGCTAGAGATGACGCCTCTGGGGCCAACGTCCTGACTTTC. The encoded protein is CSARDDASGANVLTF.

This clonotype was detected only once. The rearrangement links TRBV7-6 to TRBJ2-3; 7 nucleotides line up with TRBD1. CDR1 SGHVS and CDR2 FNYEAQ come from the germline V gene. CDR3 length: 16 residues. V lost 5 bases to trimming and J lost 1 base; unmatched junction nucleotides: 9. The CDR3 DNA reads TGTGCCAGCAGCCCGTCCGGGGACAGCCGCACAGATACGCAGTATTTT. This codes for CASSPSGDSRTDTQYF.

The chain employs TRBV7-9 and TRBJ2-1; D gene uncertain. The CDR3 is 12 amino acids. Germline V lookup: CDR1 SEHNR, CDR2 FQNEAQ (reference sequence). V was cut by 4 bases and J by 6 bases, with 7 bases left in between. CDR3 bases: TGTGCCAGCAGCTCCCCGTTCAATGAGCAGTTCTTC. Its translation: CASSSPFNEQFF.

The chain employs TRBV6-2 or TRBV6-3 and TRBJ2-7; D gene ambiguous. The CDR3 loop spans 13 amino acids. Germline CDR1 is MNHEY and CDR2 is SVGEGT. V was trimmed by 6 bases and J by 1 base, leaving 10 bases between them. The CDR3 bases are TGTGCCAGCAGAACGACTGCTTCCTACGAGCAGTACTTC. It translates to CASRTTASYEQYF.

This chain joins TRBV29-1 and TRBJ2-4; TRBD1 aligns across 7 bases. Judging by the DNA end, TRBJ2-7 fits better; the J call may be wrong. The length of the CDR3 is 14 residues. Germline assignment: CDR1 SQVTM and CDR2 ANQGSEA. The CDR3 DNA reads as TGCAGCGTGGCGACTATACAGGGGCGGAACGAGCAGTACTTC. Protein: CSVATIQGRNEQYF.

A remark on this clonotype: This may be a read error: a much more frequent sequence differs by one nucleotide. The V and J genes are TRBV6-1 and TRBJ1-2; D call uncertain. Germline V CDR1 and CDR2: MNHNS, SASEGT. The germline V and J ends were trimmed by 2 bases and 4 bases, with 5 bases remaining between them. CDR3 length: 12 residues. CDR3 bases: TGTGCCAGCAGTGAACAGAGCTATGGCTACACCTTC. It translates to CASSEQSYGYTF.

In this sample, this clonotype turned up a few times. This sequence joins TRBV7-9 and TRBJ1-6; TRBD1 aligns across 10 bases. V was pared by 5 bases and J by 8 bases, with 6 bases of the junction left unmatched. CDR3 length: 15 amino acids. CDR1 and CDR2 from the germline V gene are SEHNR and FQNEAQ (reference sequence). As DNA, the CDR3 is TGTGCCAGCAGCGCCCCCGGGACAGGGGATTCACCCCTCCACTTT. Its protein is CASSAPGTGDSPLHF.

The chain is built from TRBV2 and TRBJ2-3; 8 bases line up with TRBD2. Trimming at V came to 0 bases and at J to 0 bases, leaving 8 bases not matched to a gene. CDR3 size: 18 residues. The germline V gene encodes CDR1 SNHLY and CDR2 FYNNEI. In DNA form, the CDR3 reads TGTGCCAGCAGTGAAGCTACACTAGCGGTTGGGAGCACAGATACGCAGTATTTT. Translation gives CASSEATLAVGSTDTQYF.

The chain carries TRBV28 and TRBJ2-1; tentatively, D is TRBD2 (5 bases). In germline, CDR1 is MDHEN, CDR2 SYDVKM. The CDR3 has 13 amino acids. Between the trimmed V and J ends, which lost 6 bases and 9 bases, there was a span of 15 bases. CDR3 region: CASRAARFGEQFF. The DNA of the CDR3 is TGTGCCAGCAGAGCGGCGAGGTTTGGTGAGCAGTTCTTC.

In this sample, this clonotype turned up many times. V and J are TRBV11-1 and TRBJ2-7; 8 bases are a match to TRBD1. CDR1 SGHAT and CDR2 FQDESV come from the germline V gene (reference sequence). CDR3 size: 19 residues. V was pared by 4 bases and J by 4 bases, with 21 bases of the junction left unmatched. This CDR3 reads CASSSNPVDRGGRRYEQYF. In DNA, the CDR3 is TGTGCCAGCAGCTCAAACCCCGTCGACAGGGGCGGAAGACGGTACGAGCAGTACTTC.

The chain links TRBV10-3 to TRBJ2-1, with D possibly TRBD1 on 6 matching bases. V lost 7 bases and J lost 5, with 9 bases in between. The CDR3 covers 12 residues. CDR1 ENHRY and CDR2 SYGVKD come from the germline V gene. CDR3 region: CAIKWGHNEQFF. In nucleotides, the CDR3 is TGTGCCATCAAATGGGGGCACAATGAGCAGTTCTTC.

The CDR3 DNA sequence: TGTGCCAGCAGTGAAACTATCAGGGGGCGGTTTCAGCCCCAGCATTTT. Protein sequence: CASSETIRGRFQPQHF. This chain connects TRBV25-1 to TRBJ1-5; 8 nucleotides match TRBD1. Losses at the gene ends were 2 bases for V and 6 bases for J; bases not matched to a gene: 9. CDR1 and CDR2 (germline): MGHDK, SYGVNS. This CDR3 has 16 residues.

Here the CDR3 DNA reads TGCGCCAGCAGCCAAGTGGCCCAGGGGAACTATGGCTACACCTTC. It is translated as CASSQVAQGNYGYTF. This chain connects TRBV4-3 to TRBJ1-2; D may be TRBD1 (6 bases). Germline lookup yields CDR1 LGHNA and CDR2 YSLEER. Deletions cut 1 base from V and 2 bases from J, with 11 bases between. The CDR3 consists of 15 residues.

The chain recombines TRBV7-2 with TRBJ2-1; TRBD2 matches 14 bases. The CDR3 extends over 17 amino acids. V shed 5 bases, J shed 8 bases, and the junction held 11 bases outside the gene matches. Looked up from germline, CDR1 is SGHTA and CDR2 is FQGNSA. CDR3 in amino acids: CASSTRLGTSGGHEQFF. The DNA of the CDR3 is TGTGCCAGCAGCACTCGACTAGGGACTAGCGGGGGTCATGAGCAGTTCTTC.

The chain couples TRBV7-2 to TRBJ2-2; 7 positions agree with TRBD2. V lost 4 bases, J lost 6 bases, and 5 bases stayed unmatched. The CDR3 is 14 residues long. Germline-derived CDR1 and CDR2 are SGHTA and FQGNSA. The CDR3 loop is CASSSNGLAGELFF. CDR3 in DNA: TGTGCCAGCAGCTCTAACGGACTAGCCGGGGAGCTGTTTTTT.

This clonotype was seen more than once but under ten times. This chain uses TRBV20-1 with TRBJ2-3, with unresolved D. Germline CDR1 reads DFQATT; CDR2 reads SNEGSKA (reference sequence). V was clipped by 0 bases and J by 3 bases, with 13 bases between them. This CDR3 is 15 amino acids long. CDR3 DNA sequence: TGCAGTGCTAGAGATTCGGCGAGGCGGACAGATACGCAGTATTTT. This translates into CSARDSARRTDTQYF.

The genes are TRBV28 and TRBJ1-2, with D maybe TRBD1 (5 bases). Deletions cut 4 bases from V and 8 bases from J, with 20 bases between. Per germline, CDR1 MDHEN and CDR2 SYDVKM. This CDR3 region has 15 residues. In DNA form, the CDR3 reads TGTGCCAGCAGTTCCCCTGCCGGGACCCAAAGGGGCTACACCTTC. This encodes CASSSPAGTQRGYTF.

Here the CDR3 reads CASSTGQFRETQYF. The CDR3 DNA follows: TGTGCCAGTAGCACTGGACAGTTTAGGGAGACCCAGTACTTC. The chain recombines TRBV19 with TRBJ2-7; the D gene is possibly TRBD1 (6 bases). The closer fit of TRBJ2-5 to the DNA end suggests the J call may be wrong. The CDR3 extends over 14 amino acids. Germline values: CDR1 LNHDA, CDR2 SQIVND (reference sequence).

The J gene is TRBJ2-3, the V gene TRBV5-1, with D perhaps matching TRBD2 (6 bases). Trimming pared 3 bases from V and 0 bases from J, leaving 14 bases between. The CDR3 loop spans 16 amino acids. Per the germline V gene, CDR1 is SGHRS and CDR2 is YFSETQ. The CDR3 DNA follows: TGCGCCAGCAGCTCGGAGCCCGGGACTAGCACAGATACGCAGTATTTT. Amino acid sequence: CASSSEPGTSTDTQYF.

The chain uses TRBV29-1 and TRBJ2-1; D unclear. Germline lookup yields CDR1 SQVTM and CDR2 ANQGSEA. The V and J ends lost 7 bases and 1 base respectively, with 14 bases between them. The CDR3 contains 14 residues. CDR3 protein: CSAPIYGSYNEQFF. The CDR3 nucleotides read TGCAGCGCCCCAATATACGGGTCCTACAATGAGCAGTTCTTC.

This clonotype was seen a handful of times. The chain is built from TRBV11-2 and TRBJ2-5, with D perhaps TRBD1 (6 bases). The J call may be incorrect, as the DNA end agrees better with TRBJ2-7. The CDR3 is made up of 15 amino acids. CDR1 SGHAT and CDR2 FQNNGV come from the germline V gene. The CDR3 coding sequence is TGTGCCAGCAGCTTGTCACAGGGAATAGGCGGCGAGCAGTACTTC. Protein product: CASSLSQGIGGEQYF.

This chain links TRBV4-3 with TRBJ2-7; no clear D gene. CDR1 and CDR2 from the germline V gene are LGHNA and YSLEER. This CDR3 spans 13 amino acids. The germline V and J ends were trimmed by 3 bases and 0 bases, with 6 bases remaining between them. The CDR3 nucleotides are TGCGCCAGCAGCCAGGGGAACTCCTACGAGCAGTACTTC. Translating gives CASSQGNSYEQYF.

The gene calls are TRBV28 and TRBJ2-1; perhaps TRBD2 as D (5 bases). The CDR3 contains 17 residues. The V end was cut by 3 bases, the J end by 2 bases, with 17 bases between. Germline V CDR1 and CDR2: MDHEN, SYDVKM. The CDR3 nucleotides read TGTGCCAGCAGTTTTTCGGACGGAGGCCCACCCTACAATGAGCAGTTCTTC. As protein: CASSFSDGGPPYNEQFF.

This clonotype was found a few times. The chain carries TRBV20-1 and TRBJ2-3; 7 bases agree with TRBD2. CDR1 and CDR2 from the germline V gene are DFQATT and SNEGSKA (reference sequence). The CDR3 is 14 residues long. V was pared by 1 base and J by 2 bases, with 3 bases of the junction left unmatched. CDR3 sequence (DNA): TGCAGTGCTAGAGGTACTAGCGCCACAGATACGCAGTATTTT. Its translation is CSARGTSATDTQYF.

The chain has TRBV4-3 and TRBJ2-1; 7 bases match TRBD2. Germline assignment: CDR1 LGHNA and CDR2 YSLEER. V trimming: 0 bases; J trimming: 3 bases; junction bases outside the gene matches: 8. The CDR3 sequence is 17 residues long. Written as DNA, the CDR3 is TGCGCCAGCAGCCAAGATCGAGGGACTACTATCTACAATGAGCAGTTCTTC. Translation: CASSQDRGTTIYNEQFF.

The chain uses TRBV4-3 and TRBJ2-4; D ambiguous. The end of the DNA fits TRBJ2-7 better, so the J call may be wrong. This CDR3 has 14 amino acids. CDR1 and CDR2 from the germline V gene are LGHNA and YSLEER. The CDR3 here is CASSQEEAAYEQYF. Here the CDR3 DNA reads TGCGCCAGCAGCCAAGAAGAGGCAGCCTACGAGCAGTACTTC.